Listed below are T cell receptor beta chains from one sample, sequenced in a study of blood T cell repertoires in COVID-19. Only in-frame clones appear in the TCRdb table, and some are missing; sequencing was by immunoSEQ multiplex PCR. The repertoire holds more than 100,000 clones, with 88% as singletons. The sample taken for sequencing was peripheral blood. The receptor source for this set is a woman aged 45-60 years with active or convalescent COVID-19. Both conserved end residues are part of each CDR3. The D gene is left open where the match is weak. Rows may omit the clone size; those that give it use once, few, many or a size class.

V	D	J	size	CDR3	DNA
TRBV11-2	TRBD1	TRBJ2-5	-	CASSPWTGGIQETQYF	TGTGCCAGCAGCCCATGGACAGGGGGCATCCAAGAGACCCAGTACTTC
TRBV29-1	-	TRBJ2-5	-	CSVRPSAETQYF	TGCAGCGTTCGTCCCAGCGCAGAGACCCAGTACTTC
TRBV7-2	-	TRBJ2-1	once	CASKRPQGGEQFF	TGTGCCAGCAAACGACCCCAAGGGGGTGAGCAGTTCTTC
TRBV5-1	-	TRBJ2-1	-	CASSLAWGESKNEQFF	TGCGCCAGCAGCTTGGCGTGGGGGGAGTCTAAAAATGAGCAGTTCTTC
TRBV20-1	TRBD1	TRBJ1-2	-	CSASLGTVGYTF	TGCAGTGCTAGTTTAGGGACAGTTGGCTACACCTTC
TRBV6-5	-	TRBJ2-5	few	CASGRVRQETQYF	TGTGCCAGCGGCAGGGTACGTCAAGAGACCCAGTACTTC
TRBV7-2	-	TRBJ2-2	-	CASSLAGRGTGELFF	TGTGCCAGCAGCTTAGCAGGGAGAGGCACCGGGGAGCTGTTTTTT
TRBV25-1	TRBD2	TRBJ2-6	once	CASSAPAGRGGGANVLTF	TGTGCCAGCAGTGCGCCCGCGGGGAGGGGAGGAGGGGCCAACGTCCTGACTTTC
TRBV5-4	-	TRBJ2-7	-	CASSRGGAGGEQYF	TGTGCCAGCAGCCGGGGCGGGGCAGGGGGCGAGCAGTACTTC
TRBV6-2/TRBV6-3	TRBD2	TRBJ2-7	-	CASSYPSTSGRVLSYEQYF	TGTGCCAGCAGTTACCCTTCAACTAGCGGGAGAGTCCTTTCCTACGAGCAGTACTTC
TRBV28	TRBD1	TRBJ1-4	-	CASSLRTGPNEKLFF	TGTGCCAGCAGTCTCCGGACAGGGCCTAATGAAAAACTGTTTTTT
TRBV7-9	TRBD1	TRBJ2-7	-	CASSSPGQGMYEQYF	TGTGCCAGCAGCTCCCCTGGACAGGGTATGTACGAGCAGTACTTC
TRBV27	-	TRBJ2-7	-	CASSLGGIGTYEQYF	TGTGCCAGCAGTTTAGGTGGCATCGGGACCTACGAGCAGTACTTC
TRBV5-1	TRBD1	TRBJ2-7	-	CASSPGQEFYEQYF	TGCGCCAGCAGCCCAGGACAGGAATTCTACGAGCAGTACTTC
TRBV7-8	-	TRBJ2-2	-	CASSLGSLGTGELFF	TGTGCCAGCAGCTTAGGGAGCCTCGGCACCGGGGAGCTGTTTTTT
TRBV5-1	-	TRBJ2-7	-	CASSLGTGEVQYF	TGCGCCAGCAGCTTGGGAACAGGGGAGGTGCAGTACTTC
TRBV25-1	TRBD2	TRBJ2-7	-	CASSVQGGSYEQYF	TGTGCCAGCAGTGTCCAGGGAGGGTCCTACGAGCAGTACTTC